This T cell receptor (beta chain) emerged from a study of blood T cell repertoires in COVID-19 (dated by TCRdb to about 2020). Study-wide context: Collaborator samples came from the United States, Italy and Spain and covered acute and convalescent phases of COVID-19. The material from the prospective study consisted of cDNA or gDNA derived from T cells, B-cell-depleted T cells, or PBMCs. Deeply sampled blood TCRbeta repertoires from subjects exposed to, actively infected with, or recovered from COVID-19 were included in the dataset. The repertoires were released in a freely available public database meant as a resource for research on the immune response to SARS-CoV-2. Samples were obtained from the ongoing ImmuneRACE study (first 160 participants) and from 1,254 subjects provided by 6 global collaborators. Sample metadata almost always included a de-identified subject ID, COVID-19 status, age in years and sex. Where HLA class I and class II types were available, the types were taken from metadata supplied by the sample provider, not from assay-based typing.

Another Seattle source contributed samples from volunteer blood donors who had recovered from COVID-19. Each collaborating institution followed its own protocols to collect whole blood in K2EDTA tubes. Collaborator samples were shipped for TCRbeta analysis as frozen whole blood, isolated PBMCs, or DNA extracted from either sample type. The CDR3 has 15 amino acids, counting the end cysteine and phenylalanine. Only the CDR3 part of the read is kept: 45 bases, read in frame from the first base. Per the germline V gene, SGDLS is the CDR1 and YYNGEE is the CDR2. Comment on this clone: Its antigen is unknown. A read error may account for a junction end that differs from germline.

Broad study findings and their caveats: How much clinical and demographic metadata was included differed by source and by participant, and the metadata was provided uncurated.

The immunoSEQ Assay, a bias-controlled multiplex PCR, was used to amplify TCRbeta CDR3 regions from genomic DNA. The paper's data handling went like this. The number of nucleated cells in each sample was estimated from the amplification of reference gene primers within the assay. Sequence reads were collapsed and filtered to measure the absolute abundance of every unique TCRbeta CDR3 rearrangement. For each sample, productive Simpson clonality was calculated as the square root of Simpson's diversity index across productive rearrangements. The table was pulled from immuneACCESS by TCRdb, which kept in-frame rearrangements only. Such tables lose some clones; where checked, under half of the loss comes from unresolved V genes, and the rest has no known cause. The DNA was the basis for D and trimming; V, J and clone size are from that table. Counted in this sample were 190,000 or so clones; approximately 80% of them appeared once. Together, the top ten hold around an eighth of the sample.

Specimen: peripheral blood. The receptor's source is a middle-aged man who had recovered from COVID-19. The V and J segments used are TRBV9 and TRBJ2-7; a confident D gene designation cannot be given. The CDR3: CASSVGSGFSSEQYF. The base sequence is TGTGCCAGCAGCGTAGGGTCGGGTTTCTCCTCCGAGCAGTACTTC.